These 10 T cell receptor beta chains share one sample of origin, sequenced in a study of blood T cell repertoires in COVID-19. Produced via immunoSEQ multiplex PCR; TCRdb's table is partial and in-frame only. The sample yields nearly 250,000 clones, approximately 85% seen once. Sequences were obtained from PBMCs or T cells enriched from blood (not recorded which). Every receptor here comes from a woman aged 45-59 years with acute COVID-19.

DNA of the CDR3: TGTGCCAGCAGCGTAGTCGGGCAGGGCCCCAACTATGGCTACACCTTC. Amino acids: CASSVVGQGPNYGYTF. The gene calls are TRBV9 and TRBJ1-2; tentatively, D is TRBD1 (5 bases). Trimming cost V 0 bases and J 2 bases, with 14 bases left between them. Germline CDR1 is SGDLS and CDR2 is YYNGEE. This CDR3 spans 16 amino acids.

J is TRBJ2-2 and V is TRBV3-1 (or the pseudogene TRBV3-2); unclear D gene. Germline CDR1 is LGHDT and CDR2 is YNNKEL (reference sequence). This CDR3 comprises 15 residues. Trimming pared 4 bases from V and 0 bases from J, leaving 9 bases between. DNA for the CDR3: TGTGCCAGCAGCCTTCGAGGAGCGAACACCGGGGAGCTGTTTTTT. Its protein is CASSLRGANTGELFF.

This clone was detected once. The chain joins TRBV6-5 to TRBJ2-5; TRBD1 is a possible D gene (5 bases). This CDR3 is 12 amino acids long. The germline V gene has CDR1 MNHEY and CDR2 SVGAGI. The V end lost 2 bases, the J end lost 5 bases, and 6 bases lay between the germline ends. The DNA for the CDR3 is TGTGCCAGCAGTTACGACAGTGAGACCCAGTACTTC. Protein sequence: CASSYDSETQYF.

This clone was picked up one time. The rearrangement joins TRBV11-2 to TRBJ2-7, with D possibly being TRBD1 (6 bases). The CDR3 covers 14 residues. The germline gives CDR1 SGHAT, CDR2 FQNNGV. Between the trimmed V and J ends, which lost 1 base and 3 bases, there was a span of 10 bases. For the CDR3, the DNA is TGTGCCAGCAGCTTAGTAGGGGGAATCTACGAGCAGTACTTC. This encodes CASSLVGGIYEQYF.

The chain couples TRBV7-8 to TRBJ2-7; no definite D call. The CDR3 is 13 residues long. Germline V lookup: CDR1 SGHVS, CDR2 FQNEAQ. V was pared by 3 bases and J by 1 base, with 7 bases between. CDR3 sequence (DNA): TGTGCCAGCAGCTTCCCACTTTCCTACGAGCAGTACTTC. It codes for CASSFPLSYEQYF.

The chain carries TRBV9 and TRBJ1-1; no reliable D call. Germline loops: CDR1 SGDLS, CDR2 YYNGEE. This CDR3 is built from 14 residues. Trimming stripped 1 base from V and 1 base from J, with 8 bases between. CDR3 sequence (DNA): TGTGCCAGCAGCGTATACCCGGGGAACACTGAAGCTTTCTTT. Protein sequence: CASSVYPGNTEAFF.

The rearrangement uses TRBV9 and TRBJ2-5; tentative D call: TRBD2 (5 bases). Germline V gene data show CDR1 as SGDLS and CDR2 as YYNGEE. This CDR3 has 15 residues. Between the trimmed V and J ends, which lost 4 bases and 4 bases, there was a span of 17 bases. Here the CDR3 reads CASSPRPDSTETQYF. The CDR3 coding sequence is TGTGCCAGCAGCCCTCGACCGGACTCCACAGAGACCCAGTACTTC.

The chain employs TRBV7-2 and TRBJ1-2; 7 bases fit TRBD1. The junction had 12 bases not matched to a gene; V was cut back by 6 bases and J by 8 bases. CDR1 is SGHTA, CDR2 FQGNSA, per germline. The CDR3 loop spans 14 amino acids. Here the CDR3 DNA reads TGTGCCAGCAGGGGCCAACAGGGGATGGGCGGCTACACCTTC. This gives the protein CASRGQQGMGGYTF.

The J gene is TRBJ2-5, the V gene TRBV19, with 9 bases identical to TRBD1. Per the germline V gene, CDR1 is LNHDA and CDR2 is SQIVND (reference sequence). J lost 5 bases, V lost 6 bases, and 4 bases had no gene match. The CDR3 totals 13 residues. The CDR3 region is CASSDRGGETQYF. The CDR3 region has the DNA TGTGCCAGTAGCGACAGGGGGGGGGAGACCCAGTACTTC.

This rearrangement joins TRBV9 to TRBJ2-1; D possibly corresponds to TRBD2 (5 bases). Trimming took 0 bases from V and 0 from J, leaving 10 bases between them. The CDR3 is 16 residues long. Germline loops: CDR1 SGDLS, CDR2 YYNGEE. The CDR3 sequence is CASSVGGSPSYNEQFF. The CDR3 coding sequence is TGTGCCAGCAGCGTAGGCGGGTCCCCCTCCTACAATGAGCAGTTCTTC.